Each of the 26 T cell receptor beta chains below was sequenced from the same sample in a study of T-cell reconstitution after alpha-beta-depleted transplantation in children. Preparation of the TCRbeta library involved a method that used unique molecular identifiers. Via MiXCR, TCRdb re-called the PCR reads, giving one row per CDR3 protein. The table records about 640,000 distinct CDR3 sequences, 15% to 20% of them present only once. Source: PBMCs from the stem cell graft donor, taken from the stem cell graft. Receptor source: a human donor who donated a stem cell graft to a child with acute myeloid leukemia.

The rearrangement links TRBV27 to TRBJ2-1, with 9 nucleotides matching TRBD2. This CDR3 has 17 amino acids. Germline values: CDR1 MNHEY, CDR2 SMNVEV (reference sequence). Trimming removed 2 bases from V and 0 bases from J; junction bases left unmatched: 5. The CDR3 sequence: CASSLGVAGVSYNEQFF. DNA of the CDR3: TGTGCCAGCAGTTTAGGGGTAGCGGGGGTCTCCTACAATGAGCAGTTCTTC.

This clonotype was detected a few times. This chain links TRBV5-6 with TRBJ1-1; TRBD1 is a possible D gene (5 bases). From germline, CDR1 is SGHDT and CDR2 YYEEEE. Trimming cost V 0 bases and J 8 bases, with 11 bases left between them. The CDR3 runs 13 residues. CDR3 amino acids: CASSLGVGAEAFF. DNA of the CDR3: TGTGCCAGCAGCTTGGGGGTAGGGGCCGAAGCTTTCTTT.

Concerning this clonotype itself: This may come from a read error, since a much larger clone is one base off. V and J are TRBV12-3 or TRBV12-4 and TRBJ1-1; D gene unclear. V lost 1 base and J lost 5, with 11 bases in between. The CDR3 consists of 14 residues. The CDR3 coding sequence is TGTGCCAGCAGTTTAGATTGGGTTGAAACTGAAGCTTTCTTT. This sequence encodes CASSLDWVETEAFF.

Ten or more counts support this clonotype. The chain is built from TRBV20-1 and TRBJ1-3; no clear D gene. The ends were cut back, 3 bases at V and 0 bases at J, with 9 bases in the middle. The CDR3 runs to 14 residues. In germline, CDR1 is DFQATT, CDR2 SNEGSKA (reference sequence). Here the CDR3 DNA reads TGCAGTGCTAGTTCAACCGTCTCTGGAAACACCATATATTTT. This encodes CSASSTVSGNTIYF.

This clonotype was observed many times. V usage is TRBV20-1 and J usage is TRBJ2-5, with 8 bases that match TRBD2. The V and J ends lost 7 bases and 4 bases, in that order; junction bases with no gene match: 8. Germline loops: CDR1 DFQATT, CDR2 SNEGSKA (reference sequence). This CDR3 has 13 amino acids. The CDR3 bases are TGCAGTGTGCGGGGGGTGGGCTCAGAGACCCAGTACTTC. As protein: CSVRGVGSETQYF.

The chain combines TRBV3-1 with TRBJ1-4; weak D call: TRBD1 (5 bases). This CDR3 region has 15 residues. Germline assignment: CDR1 LGHDT and CDR2 YNNKEL (reference sequence). V lost 7 bases and J 8 bases, leaving 20 bases between the germline ends. The CDR3 coding sequence is TGTGCCAGCACCCCTCAAAAGGGAGGGGTCGAAAAACTGTTTTTT. Its translation is CASTPQKGGVEKLFF.

This clonotype came up once. The DNA for the CDR3 is TGCGCCAGCAGCTATAGACAGGGAGCCTCCTACGAGCAGTACTTC. As protein: CASSYRQGASYEQYF. The chain uses TRBV5-1 and TRBJ2-7; 7 nucleotides agree with TRBD1. The CDR3 spans 15 residues. CDR1 and CDR2 (germline): SGHRS, YFSETQ. V lost 3 bases and J lost 0; bases outside the gene matches: 6.

This clonotype was counted at least ten times. V gene TRBV10-2 combines with J gene TRBJ2-5; 7 bases are a match to TRBD1. Germline V gene lookup returns CDR1 WSHSY and CDR2 SAAADI. CDR3 length: 20 residues. V lost 7 bases to trimming and J lost 0 bases; unmatched junction nucleotides: 23. CDR3 DNA sequence: TGCGCCAGCACCGAAGCGACAAACATAATGACAGGGTGGTACCAAGAGACCCAGTACTTC. It yields the protein CASTEATNIMTGWYQETQYF.

There are many counts of this clonotype. V usage is TRBV20-1 and J usage is TRBJ2-7; D is uncertain. CDR3 length: 12 residues. The V gene's germline CDR1 is DFQATT and CDR2 SNEGSKA (reference sequence). Here the CDR3 DNA reads TGCAGCTGCAGCAGGAGCTCCTACGAGCAGTACTTC. Translation: CSCSRSSYEQYF.

The chain is built from TRBV7-2 and TRBJ1-5; no reliable D call. Trimming took off 1 base at V and 0 bases at J, with 10 bases between the two ends. The CDR3 sequence is 16 residues long. In germline, CDR1 is SGHTA, CDR2 FQGNSA. Here the CDR3 DNA reads TGTGCCAGCAGCTTAGGTAACATCTATAGCAATCAGCCCCAGCATTTT. The encoded protein is CASSLGNIYSNQPQHF.

This clonotype was observed many times. The J gene is TRBJ1-5, the V gene TRBV24-1; possibly TRBD1 for D (5 bases). The CDR3 loop spans 13 amino acids. Per germline, CDR1 KGHDR and CDR2 SFDVKD. Between the trimmed V and J ends, which lost 4 bases and 6 bases, there was a span of 9 bases. The CDR3 nucleotides read TGTGCCACCAGTGAAGGGACTGTTCAGCCCCAGCATTTT. Amino acid sequence: CATSEGTVQPQHF.

The CDR3 DNA reads TGTGCCAGCTCAGAGCAAGGGGCTGGGGCCAACGTCCTGACTTTC. It is translated as CASSEQGAGANVLTF. The chain is built from TRBV18 and TRBJ2-6; D possibly corresponds to TRBD1 (5 bases). The germline CDR1 and CDR2 sequences are KGHSH and LQKENI. The V gene lost 5 bases and the J gene lost 2 bases, with 10 bases spanning the gap. This CDR3 comprises 15 residues.

This clonotype was found a few times. This chain connects TRBV6-1 to TRBJ1-5, with D uncertain. The germline V gene encodes CDR1 MNHNS and CDR2 SASEGT. Between the trimmed V and J ends, which lost 6 bases and 0 bases, there was a span of 15 bases. The CDR3 extends over 16 amino acids. This CDR3 is CASRRGKGDSNQPQHF. The CDR3, as DNA: TGTGCCAGCAGGAGAGGGAAGGGAGATAGCAATCAGCCCCAGCATTTT.

This clonotype occurred many times. The chain uses TRBV20-1 and TRBJ2-5; unclear D gene. The CDR3 runs 12 residues. V was shortened by 6 bases and J by 5 bases, with 13 bases between the two germline ends. Germline V lookup: CDR1 DFQATT, CDR2 SNEGSKA (reference sequence). The CDR3 DNA reads as TGCAGTGCAGCTCGTAGTTTGGAGACCCAGTACTTC. This encodes CSAARSLETQYF.

This clonotype was counted only a few times. The chain recombines TRBV20-1 with TRBJ2-1, with 8 bases lining up with TRBD2. From germline, CDR1 is DFQATT and CDR2 SNEGSKA (reference sequence). The CDR3 sequence is 17 residues long. Unmatched junction bases numbered 9, after V lost 0 bases and J lost 2 bases. CDR3 nucleotides: TGCAGTGCTAGAGATCCGGGGGCGGGGGGCCCCTACAATGAGCAGTTCTTC. Protein product: CSARDPGAGGPYNEQFF.

In its sample, this clonotype was seen many times. The chain is built from TRBV20-1 and TRBJ2-3, with 12 bases identical to TRBD2. Trimming took 1 base from V and 10 from J; bases not matched to a gene: 6. The CDR3 covers 14 residues. Germline-derived CDR1 and CDR2 are DFQATT and SNEGSKA (reference sequence). The DNA for the CDR3 is TGCAGTGCTAGAGTCCCTCTAGCGGGGGGGCCGCAGTATTTT. Its translation: CSARVPLAGGPQYF.

This clonotype was detected ten times or more. This chain links TRBV20-1 with TRBJ1-5; D might be TRBD1 (5 bases). CDR1 and CDR2 from the germline V gene are DFQATT and SNEGSKA (reference sequence). This CDR3 spans 13 amino acids. With 1 base removed from V and 6 bases from J, the gap between germline ends came to 10 bases. As DNA, the CDR3 is TGCAGTGCTAGAGCAGGGTTAGTTCAGCCCCAGCATTTT. Its protein product is CSARAGLVQPQHF.

This clonotype was detected many times. A junction end diverges from the germline sequence, so it may reflect a read error. The chain combines TRBV20-1 with TRBJ1-5, with 7 nucleotides matching TRBD1. Germline V gene lookup returns CDR1 DFQATT and CDR2 SNEGSKA (reference sequence). The CDR3 extends over 13 amino acids. The CDR3 bases are TGCAGTGCTTCAGGGGGTAGCGATCAGCCCCAGCATTTT. Residues: CSASGGSDQPQHF.

This clonotype was seen more than once but under ten times. CDR3 in amino acids: CASSSRWASSQETQYF. Here the CDR3 DNA reads TGTGCCAGCAGCTCCCGCTGGGCCTCCTCCCAAGAGACCCAGTACTTC. The chain is built from TRBV5-5 and TRBJ2-5; D gene uncertain. Between the trimmed V and J ends, which lost 3 bases and 1 base, there was a span of 16 bases. The CDR3 is 16 amino acids. Germline V gene sequence: CDR1 SGHKS, CDR2 YYEKEE (reference sequence).

This clonotype was seen a handful of times. The rearrangement joins TRBV7-8 to TRBJ2-5; D gene unclear. Germline-derived CDR1 and CDR2 are SGHVS and FQNEAQ. V was shortened by 0 bases and J by 5 bases, with 13 bases between the two germline ends. This CDR3 comprises 15 residues. CDR3 DNA: TGTGCCAGCAGCTTAGCGGGCAGTCTTGAGGAGACCCAGTACTTC. It is translated as CASSLAGSLEETQYF.

The chain couples TRBV5-1 to TRBJ1-1; 8 nucleotides align to TRBD1. The V segment lost 3 bases and the J segment 0 bases; nucleotides outside the gene matches: 4. The CDR3 covers 15 residues. The germline V gene encodes CDR1 SGHRS and CDR2 YFSETQ. The CDR3 sequence is CASSWGQAMNTEAFF. CDR3 nucleotides: TGCGCCAGCAGCTGGGGACAGGCAATGAACACTGAAGCTTTCTTT. The complete variable domain, with remaining parts taken from reference TRBV5-1 and TRBJ1-1, reads KAGVTQTPRYLIKTRGQQVTLSCSPISGHRSVSWYQQTPGQGLQFLFEYFSETQRNKGNFPGRFSGRQFSNSRSEMNVSTLELGDSALYLCASSWGQAMNTEAFFGQGTRLTVV.

With respect to this clonotype: A much larger clone lies a single base off, so this may be a read error. The genes are TRBV20-1 and TRBJ1-1; D gene unclear. Germline values: CDR1 DFQATT, CDR2 SNEGSKA (reference sequence). There are 14 residues in the CDR3. CDR3 nucleotide sequence: TGCAGTGCTAAGGCACTACCTATGAACTCTGAAGCTTTCTTT. Its translation: CSAKALPMNSEAFF.

This clonotype has at least ten counts. The chain couples TRBV29-1 to TRBJ2-7; 9 bases agree with TRBD1. V shed 4 bases, J shed 3 bases, and the junction held 13 bases outside the gene matches. This CDR3 spans 16 amino acids. CDR1 and CDR2 from the germline V gene are SQVTM and ANQGSEA. CDR3 DNA: TGCAGCGTTGGGGGCGGGACAGGGCTAGTGTTCTACGAGCAGTACTTC. This gives the protein CSVGGGTGLVFYEQYF.

This rearrangement joins TRBV11-2 to TRBJ1-1; D may be TRBD1 (5 bases). The CDR3 totals 16 residues. The germline CDR1 and CDR2 sequences are SGHAT and FQNNGV. Trimming took 4 bases from V and 5 from J, leaving 20 bases between them. CDR3 coding DNA: TGTGCCAGCAGCTCTCCTTTTGGGGCGAAAGGAACTGAAGCTTTCTTT. Its translation is CASSSPFGAKGTEAFF.

The rearrangement joins TRBV7-9 to TRBJ2-5, with a weak D call TRBD2 (5 bases). V was trimmed by 3 bases and J by 2 bases, leaving 13 bases between them. CDR3 length equals 15 residues. Germline CDR1 SEHNR, CDR2 FQNEAQ (reference sequence). CDR3 amino acids: CASSFRGNLQETQYF. CDR3 DNA: TGTGCCAGCAGCTTTAGAGGGAATTTACAAGAGACCCAGTACTTC.

This sequence joins TRBV5-1 and TRBJ2-2, with D tentatively TRBD1 or TRBD2 (5 bases each). V gave up 0 bases and J gave up 4 bases, with 13 bases separating them. The germline V gene encodes CDR1 SGHRS and CDR2 YFSETQ. The CDR3 spans 16 residues. The CDR3, as DNA: TGCGCCAGCAGCTTGGCCGGGGCAACGGGCACCGGGGAGCTGTTTTTT. Protein: CASSLAGATGTGELFF.